The 8 T cell receptor beta chains reported below all come from one sample, sequenced in a study of preoperative IRX-2 immunotherapy in early breast cancer. Stated treatment: preoperative locoregional IRX-2 cytokine immunotherapy. The assay was immunoSEQ multiplex PCR, and TCRdb's table has in-frame clones only and misses some. The table records about 45,000 clones, about 72% of them present only once. Sequenced here: tumor tissue, sampled after IRX-2 immunotherapy. The source is a human donor with breast cancer.

The V gene is TRBV6-8, the J gene TRBJ2-1; a weak D match, TRBD2 (6 bases). Trimming took 7 bases from V and 7 from J, leaving 20 bases between them. The CDR3 is 15 amino acids. Germline V gene sequence: CDR1 MNHGY, CDR2 SAAAGT. CDR3 nucleotide sequence: TGTGCCAGCACCCGATTGGGGACTGATTTGAATGAGCAGTTCTTC. Its protein product is CASTRLGTDLNEQFF.

The chain uses TRBV11-3 and TRBJ1-1; tentative D call: TRBD1 (5 bases). V was pared by 5 bases and J by 7 bases, with 20 bases between. Looked up from germline, CDR1 is SGHNT and CDR2 is YENEEA. The CDR3 contains 15 residues. Here the CDR3 reads CASSSGDGTPYEAFF. CDR3 coding DNA: TGTGCCAGCAGCAGTGGGGACGGGACGCCGTATGAAGCTTTCTTT.

The V and J genes are TRBV19 and TRBJ1-2, with unresolved D. The CDR3 is made up of 14 amino acids. Germline V gene sequence: CDR1 LNHDA, CDR2 SQIVND (reference sequence). Trimming stripped 2 bases from V and 6 bases from J, with 13 bases between. The CDR3 is CASSISRGLHGYTF. In DNA form, the CDR3 reads TGTGCCAGTAGTATATCGAGAGGATTGCATGGCTACACCTTC.

The chain couples TRBV6-8 to TRBJ1-5, with D unclear. The V end lost 2 bases, the J end lost 0 bases, and 8 bases lay between the germline ends. The length of the CDR3 is 15 residues. Germline V CDR1 and CDR2: MNHGY, SAAAGT. The CDR3 DNA is TGTGCCAGCAGTTACGGGCATTATAGCAATCAGCCCCAGCATTTT. It is translated as CASSYGHYSNQPQHF.

The rearrangement links TRBV6-8 to TRBJ2-7; 7 bases are a match to TRBD1. V was pared by 7 bases and J by 2 bases, with 8 bases of the junction left unmatched. The CDR3 is 14 amino acids. The germline V gene encodes CDR1 MNHGY and CDR2 SAAAGT. CDR3 sequence: CASMWGQPPYEQYF. CDR3 DNA: TGTGCCAGCATGTGGGGACAGCCCCCCTACGAGCAGTACTTC.

The chain combines TRBV11-3 with TRBJ2-1, with 9 positions matching TRBD2. The J segment lost 7 bases and the V segment lost 6 bases, leaving 7 bases of the junction unmatched. Germline V gene sequence: CDR1 SGHNT, CDR2 YENEEA. CDR3 size: 14 residues. The CDR3 DNA sequence: TGTGCCAGCAGTCAGGTGGCGGGAGGGAATGAGCAGTTCTTC. Translation: CASSQVAGGNEQFF. Using reference TRBV11-3 and TRBJ2-1 for the parts outside the CDR3, the full variable domain is EAGVVQSPRYKIIEKKQPVAFWCNPISGHNTLYWYLQNLGQGPELLIRYENEEAVDDSQLPKDRFSAERLKGVDSTLKIQPAELGDSAVYLCASSQVAGGNEQFFGPGTRLTVL.

Here the CDR3 reads CASFPQGRTDTQYF. For the CDR3, the DNA is TGTGCCAGCTTCCCCCAGGGCCGCACAGATACGCAGTATTTT. The chain uses TRBV28 and TRBJ2-3, with D possibly matching TRBD1 (5 bases). CDR1 MDHEN and CDR2 SYDVKM come from the germline V gene. The CDR3 consists of 14 residues. V was shortened by 8 bases and J by 1 base, with 13 bases between the two germline ends.

This clone has a handful of counts. The genes are TRBV28 and TRBJ2-7; D may be TRBD2 (6 bases). Deletions cut 6 bases from V and 6 bases from J, with 18 bases between. Germline V gives CDR1 MDHEN, CDR2 SYDVKM. This CDR3 is built from 14 residues. CDR3 bases: TGTGCCAGCAGCCGGGGCGGGGCTCAGGGCGAGCAGTACTTC. Translation: CASSRGGAQGEQYF.